Listed below are T cell receptor beta chains from one sample, sequenced in a study of T cell repertoires in aging, cancer and after chemotherapy. TCRdb re-derived calls from the multiplex PCR reads in MiXCR, one entry per CDR3 protein. This sample yields over 8,000 distinct CDR3 sequences, of which 30% to 40% are seen a single time; about 1.8% belongs to the top ten. The specimen was blood. These receptors were obtained from a human donor in good health. Both conserved end residues are part of each CDR3. A D gene is named only where the DNA matches it firmly. Clone size is not always given. Where it is, it says once, few, many or a class for expanded clones.

TRBV4-1,TRBJ2-3,TRBD2,few,TGCGCCAGCAGCCAAGATCGTAGCGGGGGGGCCTTAGATACGCAGTATTTT,CASSQDRSGGALDTQYF
TRBV7-9,TRBJ1-3,-,once,TGTGCCAGCAGCTGGGATGTCGACAATCACTCTGGAAACACCATATATTTT,CASSWDVDNHSGNTIYF
TRBV2,TRBJ1-3,-,few,TGTGCCAGCAGGCCCGGACTGGGAAACACCATATATTTT,CASRPGLGNTIYF
TRBV27,TRBJ1-1,-,-,TGTGCCAGCAGTTTATTGGCCCAAGTGAACACTGAAGCTTTCTTT,CASSLLAQVNTEAFF
TRBV6-5,TRBJ1-5,-,-,TGTGCCAGCAGTTATGGCGGGCAGCCCCAGCATTTT,CASSYGGQPQHF
TRBV7-9,TRBJ2-1,TRBD1,few,TGTGCCAGCAGCTTAGTGTTGGGACAGCGCCAACACAATGAGCAGTTCTTC,CASSLVLGQRQHNEQFF
TRBV5-5,TRBJ2-5,-,-,TGTGCCAGCAGCCCGGGGGGCGGTGCGGAGACCCAGTACTTC,CASSPGGGAETQYF
TRBV5-6,TRBJ2-3,-,once,TGCGCCAGCAGCTTTGGTGGGGGTATCAGGGCCGATACGCAGTATTTT,CASSFGGGIRADTQYF
TRBV5-1,TRBJ1-2,-,few,TGCGCCAGCAGCCCCGCGGGTCGGGCGGACGGCTACACCTTC,CASSPAGRADGYTF
TRBV30,TRBJ2-5,-,-,TGTGCCTGGGGCGGAGGGACCCAGTACTTC,CAWGGGTQYF
TRBV7-2,TRBJ1-2,-,few,TGTGCCAGCAGCTTAAACAGTCCGAGCGGCTACACCTTC,CASSLNSPSGYTF
TRBV7-6,TRBJ2-3,TRBD2,-,TGTGCCAGCAGCTTATTTAGCGGGGTGATCACAGATACGCAGTATTTT,CASSLFSGVITDTQYF
TRBV19,TRBJ1-3,-,few,TGTGCCAGTAGTGACTCACATACCTCTGGAAACACCATATATTTT,CASSDSHTSGNTIYF
TRBV2,TRBJ1-5,-,few,TGTGCCAGCAGTACCTATCCGGGACGGGCGGGCAGCAATCAGCCCCAGCATTTT,CASSTYPGRAGSNQPQHF
TRBV12-3/TRBV12-4,TRBJ1-6,-,-,TGTGCCAGCAGAACAGGGAATTCACCCCTCCACTTT,CASRTGNSPLHF
TRBV6-1,TRBJ1-2,TRBD1,-,TGTGCCAGCAATTGGGACAGTACTCATCCTAATGGCTACACCTTC,CASNWDSTHPNGYTF
TRBV5-4,TRBJ2-2,-,-,TGTGCCAGCAGCTTGCGTCAGGGGAGTTTATTAGCCGGGGAGCTGTTTTTT,CASSLRQGSLLAGELFF
TRBV5-1,TRBJ2-4,-,few,TGCGCCAGCAGCTTGGGCAGAATTACAGGTCTAGCCAAAAACATTCAGTACTTC,CASSLGRITGLAKNIQYF
TRBV6-5,TRBJ2-3,-,-,TGTGCCAGCAGTTACCCGACTAGTAAGACGCAGTATTTT,CASSYPTSKTQYF
TRBV10-3,TRBJ2-1,-,-,TGTGCCATCAGTGAGTCGACACACAATGAGCAGTTCTTC,CAISESTHNEQFF
TRBV6-5,TRBJ1-3,-,-,TGTGCCAGCACCCCGGGACTTGGACCGGGAAACACCATATATTTT,CASTPGLGPGNTIYF
TRBV6-5,TRBJ2-3,-,-,TGTGCCAGTAGCCTAGTGGGGGGGGCGTCAGATACGCAGTATTTT,CASSLVGGASDTQYF
TRBV5-4,TRBJ2-1,-,-,TGTGCCAGCAGCATAGTCTGGGGTGAGCAGTTCTTC,CASSIVWGEQFF
TRBV29-1,TRBJ2-3,-,few,TGCAGCGGACGGGCCTTCCTGAACACAGATACGCAGTATTTT,CSGRAFLNTDTQYF
TRBV5-4,TRBJ1-2,-,-,TGTGCCAGCAGCTTAGTAGGGGCCGGGGGCTATGGCTACACCTTC,CASSLVGAGGYGYTF
TRBV12-3/TRBV12-4,TRBJ1-6,-,few,TGTGCCAGCAGTTCCGGAGGAGGGAGGGCCCAATCACCCCTCCACTTT,CASSSGGGRAQSPLHF
TRBV13,TRBJ2-7,-,-,TGTGCCAGCAGCTTAGCGACAGGGAGGGAGCAGTACTTC,CASSLATGREQYF
TRBV10-3,TRBJ2-1,-,-,TGTGCCATCAGTGAGTCTCCCAGGGGATACAATGAGCAGTTCTTC,CAISESPRGYNEQFF
TRBV5-6,TRBJ1-1,-,few,TGTGCCAGCAGCTTGGTTGGTAAGAACACTGAAGCTTTCTTT,CASSLVGKNTEAFF
TRBV11-2,TRBJ2-2,-,few,TGTGCCAGCAGCTCCCGCGATCTCCCCCTGCACAACACCGGGGAGCTGTTTTTT,CASSSRDLPLHNTGELFF
TRBV20-1,TRBJ2-1,TRBD1,few,TGCAGTGCTAGACCCCTTGACAGGGTCGCCTACAATGAGCAGTTCTTC,CSARPLDRVAYNEQFF
TRBV18,TRBJ2-2,-,-,TGTGCCAGCTCACCCCCGGGGCGGAGCGGGGAGCTGTTTTTT,CASSPPGRSGELFF
TRBV7-9,TRBJ1-3,TRBD1,-,TGTGCCAGCAGCTATGGATGGACAGGGGCTGGAAACACCATATATTTT,CASSYGWTGAGNTIYF
TRBV12-3/TRBV12-4,TRBJ2-7,-,medium-sized,TGTGCCAGCAGACCCGACAGCTCCTACGAGCAGTACTTC,CASRPDSSYEQYF
TRBV30,TRBJ2-1,-,-,TGTGCCTGGAGTGGACAGTACAATGAGCAGTTCTTC,CAWSGQYNEQFF
TRBV18,TRBJ1-5,-,-,TGTGCCAGCTCACCTGATTGGGGGAATCAGCCCCAGCATTTT,CASSPDWGNQPQHF
TRBV6-5,TRBJ2-1,TRBD1,-,TGTGCCAGCAGTAGACAGGGTGGTTACAATGAGCAGTTCTTC,CASSRQGGYNEQFF
TRBV4-1,TRBJ1-4,-,-,TGCGCCAGCAGCCAAGTCATCGCAACTAATGAAAAACTGTTTTTT,CASSQVIATNEKLFF
TRBV28,TRBJ1-3,-,-,TGTGCCAGCAGTTTATGGGGGGGCTCTGGAAACACCATATATTTT,CASSLWGGSGNTIYF
TRBV28,TRBJ1-2,TRBD1,-,TGTGCCAGCAGTTCAGTAGGAGGGGGCCTTAACTATGGCTACACCTTC,CASSSVGGGLNYGYTF
TRBV27,TRBJ1-5,-,-,TGTGCCAGCAGTTTACGACAGGTGAATCAGCCCCAGCATTTT,CASSLRQVNQPQHF
TRBV15,TRBJ2-3,-,-,TGTGCCACCAGCAGAGACCGCACAGATACGCAGTATTTT,CATSRDRTDTQYF
TRBV6-5,TRBJ1-5,-,few,TGTGCCAGCAGTCTCGGGGAGGGCCAGCGCAATCAGCCCCAGCATTTT,CASSLGEGQRNQPQHF